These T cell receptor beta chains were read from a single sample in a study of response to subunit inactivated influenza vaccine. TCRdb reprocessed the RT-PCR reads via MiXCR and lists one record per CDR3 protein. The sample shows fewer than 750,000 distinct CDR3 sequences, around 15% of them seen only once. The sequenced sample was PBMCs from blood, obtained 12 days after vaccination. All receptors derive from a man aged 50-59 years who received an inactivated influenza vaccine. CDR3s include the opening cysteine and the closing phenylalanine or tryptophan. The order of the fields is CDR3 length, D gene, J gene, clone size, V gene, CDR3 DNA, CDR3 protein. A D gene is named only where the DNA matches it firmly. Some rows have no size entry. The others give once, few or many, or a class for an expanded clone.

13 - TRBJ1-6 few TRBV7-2 TGTGCCAGCAGCTTAAGGGGGAATTCACCCCTCCACTTT CASSLRGNSPLHF
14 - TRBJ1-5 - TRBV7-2 TGTGCCAGCAGCTTCTCAGATAGCAATCAGCCCCAGCATTTT CASSFSDSNQPQHF
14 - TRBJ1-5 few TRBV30 TGTGCCTGGAGTGAGGGGATTGGAAATCAGCCCCAGCATTTT CAWSEGIGNQPQHF
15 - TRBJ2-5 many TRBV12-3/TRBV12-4 TGTGCCAGCAGTTCCCGGACCGTGAGCGAAGAGACCCAGTACTTC CASSSRTVSEETQYF
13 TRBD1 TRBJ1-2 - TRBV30 TGTGCCTGGAGTGGGGGGCAGGGGGACGGCTACACCTTC CAWSGGQGDGYTF
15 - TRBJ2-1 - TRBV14 TGTGCCAGCAGCCAGAGGGGAGCATCCTACAATGAGCAGTTCTTC CASSQRGASYNEQFF
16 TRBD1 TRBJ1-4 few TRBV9 TGTGCCAGCAGCCCGGGACAGGGGAGGACTAATGAAAAACTGTTTTTT CASSPGQGRTNEKLFF
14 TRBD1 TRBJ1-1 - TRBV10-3 TGTGCCATCAGTGCTGACAGGGATGACACTGAAGCTTTCTTT CAISADRDDTEAFF
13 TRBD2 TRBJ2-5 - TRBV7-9 TGTGCCAGCAGCTCCACGACGGGGGGGACCCAGTACTTC CASSSTTGGTQYF
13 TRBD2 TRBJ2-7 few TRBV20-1 TGCAGTGCCGTCGCGGGGGGGATTTTTGAGCAGTACTTC CSAVAGGIFEQYF
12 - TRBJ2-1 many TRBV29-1 TGCAGCGTTGAAGGACTTTTCGATGAGCAGTTCTTC CSVEGLFDEQFF
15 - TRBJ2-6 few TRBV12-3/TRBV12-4 TGTGCCAGCAGCCTAAGTCCAGGAGGGGCCAACGTCCTGACTTTC CASSLSPGGANVLTF
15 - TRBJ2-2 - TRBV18 TGTGCCAGCTCACCAAAGTCAGAGAACACCGGGGAGCTGTTTTTT CASSPKSENTGELFF
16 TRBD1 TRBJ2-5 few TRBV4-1 TGCGCCAGCAGCCAGACGACGACAGGGGGCAGGGAGACCCAGTACTTC CASSQTTTGGRETQYF
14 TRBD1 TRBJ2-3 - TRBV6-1 TGTGCCAGCAGGCGGACAGGTGGGGGAGATACGCAGTATTTT CASRRTGGGDTQYF
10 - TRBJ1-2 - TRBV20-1 TGCAGTGTACAGGGCTATGGCTACACCTTC CSVQGYGYTF
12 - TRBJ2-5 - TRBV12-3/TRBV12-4 TGTGCCAGCAGTTTACTTTTGGAGACCCAGTACTTC CASSLLLETQYF
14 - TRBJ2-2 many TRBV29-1 TGCAGCGTCGAGAGCAGGCTGAACACCGGGGAGCTGTTTTTT CSVESRLNTGELFF
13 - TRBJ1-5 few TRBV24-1 TGTGCCACCAGTGATTTTAAGGGTTTTCCCCAGCATTTT CATSDFKGFPQHF
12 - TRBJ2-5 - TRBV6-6 TGTGCCAGCAGTTATAACGGGGAGACCCAGTACTTC CASSYNGETQYF
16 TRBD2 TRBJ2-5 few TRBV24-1 TGTGCCACCAGTGACGGCAGACTAGCGGGAGCAGAGACCCAGTACTTC CATSDGRLAGAETQYF
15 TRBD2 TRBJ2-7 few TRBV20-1 TGCAGTGCTAGACATCCACTAGCGCCCCTCTACGAGCAGTACTTC CSARHPLAPLYEQYF
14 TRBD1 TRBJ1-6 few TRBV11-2 TGTGCCAGCAGCCAGGACAGGGTTAATTCACCCCTCCACTTT CASSQDRVNSPLHF
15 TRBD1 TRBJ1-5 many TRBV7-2 TGTGCCAGCAGTCCACAGGGGGGTTTGAACCAGCCCCAGCATTTT CASSPQGGLNQPQHF
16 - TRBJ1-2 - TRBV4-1 TGCGCCAGCAGCCAAGTAGAGCGGGACACCAACTATGGCTACACCTTC CASSQVERDTNYGYTF
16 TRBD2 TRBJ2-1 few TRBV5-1 TGCGCCAGCAGCTCCCCTATAGCGGGTTTGGGGGATGAGCAGTTCTTC CASSSPIAGLGDEQFF
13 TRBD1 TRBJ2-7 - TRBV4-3 TGCGCCAGCAGCTACGACAGGGGGGACGAGCAGTACTTC CASSYDRGDEQYF
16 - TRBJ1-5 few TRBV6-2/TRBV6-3 TGTGCCAGCAAGACCTTCGGGCAGGGCCTAAATCAGCCCCAGCATTTT CASKTFGQGLNQPQHF
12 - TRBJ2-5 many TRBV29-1 TGCAGCGTTGGGTGGGACCAAGAGACCCAGTACTTC CSVGWDQETQYF
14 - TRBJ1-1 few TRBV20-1 TGCAGTGCTAGCAGGGGTCCCATGAACACTGAAGCTTTCTTT CSASRGPMNTEAFF
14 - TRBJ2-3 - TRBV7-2 TGTGCCAGCAGCCCTGTTCGACCCTCCGATACGCAGTATTTT CASSPVRPSDTQYF
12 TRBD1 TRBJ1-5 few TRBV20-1 TGCAGTACCCAGGGGGGGGGGCAGCCCCAGCATTTT CSTQGGGQPQHF
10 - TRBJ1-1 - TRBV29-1 TGCAGCGTGTACTACATTGAAGCTTTCTTT CSVYYIEAFF
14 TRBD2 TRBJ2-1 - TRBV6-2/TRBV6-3 TGTGCCAGCAGATGGGAGGGTAGCGGGGCTGAGCAGTTCTTC CASRWEGSGAEQFF
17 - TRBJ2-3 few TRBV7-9 TGTGCCAGCAGCCCCCCGGTAGCTAGATTGTTTCCAGATACGCAGTATTTT CASSPPVARLFPDTQYF
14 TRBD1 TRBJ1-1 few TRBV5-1 TGCGCCAGCAGCTTGGCCCCGACAGGGGCCGAAGCTTTCTTT CASSLAPTGAEAFF
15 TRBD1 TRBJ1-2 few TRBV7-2 TGTGCCAGCAGCTTCCGGACAGGGAGTAACTATGGCTACACCTTC CASSFRTGSNYGYTF
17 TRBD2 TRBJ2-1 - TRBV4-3 TGCGCCAGCAGCATATACCGAGGACTAGCGGGGCTTAATGAGCAGTTCTTC CASSIYRGLAGLNEQFF
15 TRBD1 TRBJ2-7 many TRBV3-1 TGTGCCAGCAGCCAAGGAGGGACAGGGAGGTACGAGCAGTACTTC CASSQGGTGRYEQYF
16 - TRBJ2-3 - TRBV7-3 TGTGCCAGCAGCTTAAAGCGGGCCGATTTCACAGATACGCAGTATTTT CASSLKRADFTDTQYF
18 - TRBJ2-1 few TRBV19 TGTGCCAGTAGTATAGTTGTTACCCGAGCGCTTCTTTACAATGAGCAGTTCTTC CASSIVVTRALLYNEQFF
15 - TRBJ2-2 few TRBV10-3 TGTGCCATCAGTGAGTGGGCAGGAAGCACCGGGGAGCTGTTTTTT CAISEWAGSTGELFF